This TCR beta chain appears in the sequencing data of a study of T cell clonality in common variable immunodeficiency. Control and CVID samples contributed equal amounts of genomic DNA. Here immunoSEQ multiplex PCR was the method, and the copy in TCRdb shows in-frame clones only, minus some. The profile covers roughly 58,000 clones, none occurring a single time. General study results and limits: Compared with controls, CVID subjects had fewer shared TCRbeta clones. Compared with healthy controls, CVID subjects showed increased TCRbeta clonality, mostly in about a third.

Germline values: CDR1 SNHLY, CDR2 FYNNEI. The CDR3 length is 13 residues. The germline V and J ends were trimmed by 3 bases and 2 bases, with 7 bases remaining between them. This clone was seen repeatedly, ten times or more. Its specificity is unknown. The CDR3 end falls 3 residues outside the read, so it is completed with the germline J gene. This receptor was taken from a person aged 18 to 75 in good health. Sequenced material: peripheral blood mononuclear cells. The chain carries TRBV2 and TRBJ2-5; no reliable D call. Incomplete CDR3 DNA: TGTGCCAGCAGTGAGTCCAGACAAGAGACC. It encodes CASSESRQET. The CDR3, in full, reads CASSESRQETQYF.